This TCR beta chain was recorded in a study of T cell changes during pregnancy in multiple sclerosis. This clone was detected once. The assay was immunoSEQ multiplex PCR, and TCRdb's table has in-frame clones only and misses some. Among approximately 50,000 clones listed, around nine tenths were seen once. The CDR3 contains 15 residues. The germline V gene encodes CDR1 SGHNT and CDR2 YYREEE (reference sequence). V shed 1 base, J shed 7 bases, and the junction held 5 bases outside the gene matches. The chain combines TRBV5-4 with TRBJ1-2, with 12 bases identical to TRBD1. The source of this sequence is a female donor with multiple sclerosis, enrolled in a pregnancy study. The material was CD4+ T cells from peripheral blood mononuclear cells, obtained after pregnancy. CDR3 sequence reads: CASSLPGQGARGYTF. CDR3 sequence (DNA): TGTGCCAGCAGCTTGCCGGGACAGGGGGCACGTGGCTACACCTTC.